These T cell receptor beta chains were read from a single sample in a study of cytomegalovirus exposure and HLA in healthy donors. Method: immunoSEQ multiplex PCR; TCRdb's copy keeps in-frame clones and lacks some. The sample lists roughly 98,000 clones; about 70% were seen once. Sequencing input: PBMCs. The origin of the receptors is a female donor in good health and CMV-seropositive. CDR3s include the opening cysteine and the closing phenylalanine or tryptophan. A D gene is named only where the DNA matches it firmly. Not every row has a clone size; where given, it reads once, few, many or a size class.

v_call: TRBV30
j_call: TRBJ1-1
d_call: TRBD1
clone_size: -
cdr3_aa: CAWDRGLGTEAFF
cdr3_nt: TGTGCCTGGGACAGGGGACTGGGGACTGAAGCTTTCTTT

v_call: TRBV7-8
j_call: TRBJ2-2
d_call: -
clone_size: -
cdr3_aa: CASSLVGDGELFF
cdr3_nt: TGTGCCAGCAGCTTGGTTGGAGACGGGGAGCTGTTTTTT

v_call: TRBV5-1
j_call: TRBJ2-3
d_call: TRBD1
clone_size: -
cdr3_aa: CASSLGQGGLTDTQYF
cdr3_nt: TGCGCCAGCAGCTTGGGACAGGGGGGCCTCACAGATACGCAGTATTTT

v_call: TRBV29-1
j_call: TRBJ1-1
d_call: TRBD1
clone_size: -
cdr3_aa: CSVGVGGEGNTEAFF
cdr3_nt: TGCAGCGTGGGGGTAGGGGGCGAGGGGAACACTGAAGCTTTCTTT

v_call: TRBV28
j_call: TRBJ2-7
d_call: -
clone_size: -
cdr3_aa: CASSSSFGGNEQYF
cdr3_nt: TGTGCCAGCAGCTCTTCCTTTGGGGGGAACGAGCAGTACTTC

v_call: TRBV15
j_call: TRBJ1-4
d_call: -
clone_size: few
cdr3_aa: CATSSGAGEVEKLFF
cdr3_nt: TGTGCCACCAGCAGTGGGGCAGGCGAGGTTGAAAAACTGTTTTTT

v_call: TRBV30
j_call: TRBJ2-3
d_call: TRBD1
clone_size: -
cdr3_aa: CAWSRDRDTDTQYF
cdr3_nt: TGTGCCTGGAGCCGGGACAGGGACACAGATACGCAGTATTTT

v_call: TRBV30
j_call: TRBJ1-1
d_call: -
clone_size: -
cdr3_aa: CALIHRAVRNTEAFF
cdr3_nt: TGTGCCTTGATACACAGGGCCGTGAGGAACACTGAAGCTTTCTTT

v_call: TRBV7-6
j_call: TRBJ2-7
d_call: TRBD1
clone_size: -
cdr3_aa: CASSYSTGTVYEQYF
cdr3_nt: TGTGCCAGCAGCTATTCGACCGGGACAGTGTACGAGCAGTACTTC

v_call: TRBV28
j_call: TRBJ2-3
d_call: -
clone_size: -
cdr3_aa: CASSSPTADTQYF
cdr3_nt: TGTGCCAGCAGTTCCCCCACGGCAGATACGCAGTATTTT

v_call: TRBV7-2
j_call: TRBJ1-5
d_call: -
clone_size: once
cdr3_aa: CASSFRGGRDSSNQPQHF
cdr3_nt: TGTGCCAGCAGCTTCCGGGGGGGTAGGGATTCAAGCAATCAGCCCCAGCATTTT

v_call: TRBV29-1
j_call: TRBJ1-3
d_call: -
clone_size: -
cdr3_aa: CSVAPNSSGNTIYF
cdr3_nt: TGCAGCGTTGCTCCGAATAGCTCTGGAAACACCATATATTTT

v_call: TRBV4-2
j_call: TRBJ1-2
d_call: -
clone_size: -
cdr3_aa: CASSQDRQAYYGYTF
cdr3_nt: TGTGCCAGCAGCCAAGATCGACAGGCTTACTATGGCTACACCTTC

v_call: TRBV30
j_call: TRBJ1-5
d_call: TRBD1
clone_size: -
cdr3_aa: CAWSADRGLNQPQHF
cdr3_nt: TGTGCCTGGAGTGCGGACAGGGGGCTTAATCAGCCCCAGCATTTT